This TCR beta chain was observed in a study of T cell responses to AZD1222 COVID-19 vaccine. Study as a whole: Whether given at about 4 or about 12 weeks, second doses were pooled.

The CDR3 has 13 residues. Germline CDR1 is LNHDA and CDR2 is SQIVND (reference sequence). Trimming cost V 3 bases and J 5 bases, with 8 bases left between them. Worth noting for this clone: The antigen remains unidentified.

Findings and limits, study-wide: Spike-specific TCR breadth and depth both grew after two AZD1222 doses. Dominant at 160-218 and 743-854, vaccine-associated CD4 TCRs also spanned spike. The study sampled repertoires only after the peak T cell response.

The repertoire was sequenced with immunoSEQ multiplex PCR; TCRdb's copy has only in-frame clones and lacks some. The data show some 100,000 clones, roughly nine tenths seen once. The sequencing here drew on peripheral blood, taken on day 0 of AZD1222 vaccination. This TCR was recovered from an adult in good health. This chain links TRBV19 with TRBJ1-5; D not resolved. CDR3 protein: CASSISGYQPQHF. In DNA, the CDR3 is TGTGCCAGTAGTATCTCGGGGTATCAGCCCCAGCATTTT.